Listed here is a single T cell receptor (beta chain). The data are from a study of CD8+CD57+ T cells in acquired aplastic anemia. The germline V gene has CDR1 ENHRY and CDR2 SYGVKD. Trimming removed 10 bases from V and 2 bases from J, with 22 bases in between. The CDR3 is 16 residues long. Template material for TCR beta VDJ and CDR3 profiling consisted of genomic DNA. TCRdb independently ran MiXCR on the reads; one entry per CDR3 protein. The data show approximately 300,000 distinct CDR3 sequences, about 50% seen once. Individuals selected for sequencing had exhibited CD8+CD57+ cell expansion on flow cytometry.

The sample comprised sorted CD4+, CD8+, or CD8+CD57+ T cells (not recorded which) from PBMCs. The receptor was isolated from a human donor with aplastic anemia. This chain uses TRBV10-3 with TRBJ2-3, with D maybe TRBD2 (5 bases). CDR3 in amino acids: CATRTRTDGDTDTQYF. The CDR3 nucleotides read TGTGCCACCCGGACGAGGACTGATGGGGACACAGATACGCAGTATTTT.